These 8 T cell receptor beta chains were sequenced from one sample in a study of T-cell memory formation after mild COVID-19. TCRdb fed the 5' RACE reads into MiXCR, producing one record per CDR3 protein. This table holds approximately 560,000 distinct CDR3 sequences, 15% to 20% found once. The source material was PBMCs or a T cell subset sorted from them (not recorded which). These receptors were obtained from an adult woman who had mild COVID-19 (a few samples of this study predate the infection). Cell type and time point are not known.

This clonotype has more than one count but fewer than ten. This chain connects TRBV4-1 to TRBJ1-5, with D possibly matching TRBD1 (5 bases). CDR3 length: 15 residues. V gave up 1 base and J gave up 5 bases, with 12 bases separating them. From germline, CDR1 is MGHRA and CDR2 YSYEKL. CDR3 in amino acids: CASSQGGKADQPQHF. DNA of the CDR3: TGCGCCAGCAGCCAAGGGGGGAAGGCGGATCAGCCCCAGCATTTT.

V usage is TRBV7-9 and J usage is TRBJ2-7, with TRBD1 matching 10 bases. The CDR3 is 17 residues long. V lost 5 bases to trimming and J lost 5 bases; unmatched junction nucleotides: 15. CDR1 and CDR2 (germline): SEHNR, FQNEAQ (reference sequence). The CDR3 coding sequence is TGTGCCAGCAGCCACGTTGGACAGGGGGAAATGTATCACGAGCAGTACTTC. Its protein is CASSHVGQGEMYHEQYF.

V is TRBV13 and J is TRBJ2-7; TRBD1 aligns across 9 bases. Germline values: CDR1 PRHDT, CDR2 FYEKMQ (reference sequence). Trimming took 4 bases from V and 6 from J; bases not matched to a gene: 1. This CDR3 is built from 12 residues. The CDR3 sequence is CASSWDRAEQYF. CDR3 sequence (DNA): TGTGCCAGCAGCTGGGACAGGGCCGAGCAGTACTTC.

In its sample, this clonotype was seen a few times. V is TRBV12-3 or TRBV12-4 and J is TRBJ2-3; D remains ambiguous. This CDR3 contains 14 residues. V gave up 3 bases and J gave up 0 bases, with 7 bases separating them. The CDR3 DNA sequence: TGTGCCAGCAGTTTTCGGCTTAGCACAGATACGCAGTATTTT. It specifies CASSFRLSTDTQYF.

The chain has TRBV11-2 and TRBJ2-5, with 8 bases fitting TRBD1. The germline CDR1 and CDR2 sequences are SGHAT and FQNNGV. With 3 bases clipped from V and 2 bases from J, the junction kept 2 bases outside the gene matches. The CDR3 extends over 14 amino acids. This CDR3 reads CASSLDREQETQYF. The CDR3 region has the DNA TGTGCCAGCAGCTTGGACAGGGAACAAGAGACCCAGTACTTC.

This clonotype was counted only a few times. The chain carries TRBV5-6 and TRBJ2-7; 7 nucleotides agree with TRBD1. The CDR3 has 13 amino acids. Germline V gene lookup returns CDR1 SGHDT and CDR2 YYEEEE. Trimming removed 4 bases from V and 2 bases from J; junction bases left unmatched: 3. The CDR3: CASSPDRTYEQYF. The CDR3 nucleotides are TGTGCCAGCAGCCCGGACAGGACCTACGAGCAGTACTTC.

The CDR3 spells CSASPAGGQETQYF. CDR3 DNA: TGCAGTGCTAGTCCAGCGGGAGGGCAAGAGACCCAGTACTTC. This chain links TRBV20-1 with TRBJ2-5; 10 nucleotides match TRBD2. Germline CDR1 DFQATT, CDR2 SNEGSKA (reference sequence). Unmatched junction bases numbered 3, after V lost 3 bases and J lost 2 bases. The CDR3 runs to 14 residues.

This clonotype was counted a few times. The CDR3 coding sequence is TGTGCCAGCAGCGCCGGGGGGCTAGCGGGGGGCCAAGAGACCCAGTACTTC. As protein: CASSAGGLAGGQETQYF. The chain couples TRBV5-6 to TRBJ2-5, with 11 positions matching TRBD2. The V gene end was trimmed by 4 bases and the J gene end by 1 base; junction bases not matched to a gene: 9. The CDR3 sequence is 17 residues long. The germline V gene encodes CDR1 SGHDT and CDR2 YYEEEE.